This entry concerns a single T cell receptor beta chain. What it recognizes is unknown. Generated by immunoSEQ multiplex PCR, the TCRdb table keeps only in-frame clones and is missing some. The sample contains some 140,000 clones, about 85% of which appear only once. The data were obtained in a study of T cell responses to AZD1222 COVID-19 vaccine. Whole-study results and caveats: Receipt of two AZD1222 doses was followed by a rise in Spike-specific TCR breadth and depth. Repertoire collection took place solely once the T cell response had peaked.

Trimming cost V 5 bases and J 8 bases, with 21 bases left between them. CDR3 size: 15 residues. Germline CDR1 LNHDA, CDR2 SQIVND (reference sequence). This chain connects TRBV19 to TRBJ1-2; no definite D call. This sequence was found in an adult in good health. This sample comprised peripheral blood, obtained on day 0 of AZD1222 vaccination. CDR3 in amino acids: CASSPEGSRSNGYTF. The DNA of the CDR3 is TGTGCCAGTAGTCCCGAGGGAAGTCGAAGTAACGGCTACACCTTC.